Each of the 3 T cell receptor beta chains below was sequenced from the same sample in a study of T cells in Graves' hyperthyroidism and ophthalmopathy. The investigators amplified TCR beta CDR3 regions from RNA transcripts. Initially, a first-round RT-PCR of the TCR CDR3 employed the HTBI primer set. TCRdb re-derived calls from the multiplex PCR reads in MiXCR, one entry per CDR3 protein. This table has about 720,000 distinct CDR3 sequences, around 20% appearing once. The source material was blood. The receptors here all came from a woman aged 50 to 60 with Graves' hyperthyroidism that later progressed to Graves' ophthalmopathy.

This clonotype was counted between two and nine times. The chain has TRBV4-1 and TRBJ1-1; 10 nucleotides match TRBD1. V lost 1 base and J lost 0; bases outside the gene matches: 8. This CDR3 comprises 18 residues. Germline lookup yields CDR1 MGHRA and CDR2 YSYEKL. The CDR3, as DNA: TGCGCCAGCAGCCAAGTTATTGGACAGGGGGTCTTGAACACTGAAGCTTTCTTT. Protein: CASSQVIGQGVLNTEAFF.

There are many counts of this clonotype. The gene calls are TRBV7-2 and TRBJ2-2, with D possibly being TRBD1 (6 bases). The CDR3 runs 17 residues. The V end lost 3 bases, the J end lost 4 bases, and 18 bases lay between the germline ends. Germline V gives CDR1 SGHTA, CDR2 FQGNSA. CDR3 DNA: TGTGCCAGCAGCTTCCTCCCAACAGGGTTGGGCACCGGGGAGCTGTTTTTT. It specifies CASSFLPTGLGTGELFF.

The chain is built from TRBV5-5 and TRBJ1-2; 8 bases align to TRBD1. Germline trimming cut 2 bases from V and 4 bases from J; bases unmatched to any gene: 4. There are 14 residues in the CDR3. Germline values: CDR1 SGHKS, CDR2 YYEKEE (reference sequence). The chain's CDR3 is CASSFTGGGYGYTF. CDR3 coding DNA: TGTGCCAGCAGCTTTACAGGGGGAGGCTATGGCTACACCTTC.